The 14 T cell receptor beta chains in this list originate from one sample, sequenced in a study of cytomegalovirus exposure and HLA in healthy donors. Measured with immunoSEQ multiplex PCR; TCRdb has only the in-frame clones, and not every one. The sample has more than 95,000 clones, around 90% seen once; the top ten hold about 2%. Material: PBMCs. The source is a woman aged 18-29 years in good health and CMV-seronegative.

The rearrangement uses TRBV12-5 and TRBJ2-1; 10 bases agree with TRBD2. V was clipped by 1 base and J by 3 bases; unmatched bases: 6. The CDR3 is made up of 17 amino acids. Germline CDR1 LGHNT, CDR2 FRNRAP. The CDR3 here is CASGLGPRTSGYNEQFF. For the CDR3, the DNA is TGTGCTAGTGGTTTGGGCCCGCGGACTAGCGGCTACAATGAGCAGTTCTTC.

The chain employs TRBV10-1 and TRBJ2-1, with unresolved D. The CDR3 spans 14 residues. V lost 6 bases and J lost 0, with 9 bases in between. Germline V gives CDR1 WNHNN, CDR2 SYGVQD (reference sequence). This chain's CDR3 is CASRNWSSYNEQFF. The CDR3 DNA sequence: TGCGCCAGCAGAAACTGGAGCTCCTACAATGAGCAGTTCTTC.

The count of this clone is one. J is TRBJ2-1 and V is TRBV4-1; 7 nucleotides align to TRBD1. Germline V lookup: CDR1 MGHRA, CDR2 YSYEKL. The CDR3 is 13 amino acids. J lost 7 bases, V lost 6 bases, and 6 bases had no gene match. CDR3 in DNA: TGCGCCAGCAGGGAGACAGGGCGTAATGAGCAGTTCTTC. Its translation is CASRETGRNEQFF.

The J gene is TRBJ1-5, the V gene TRBV30, with D uncertain. The CDR3 contains 13 residues. Per the germline V gene, CDR1 is GTSNPN and CDR2 is SVGIG (reference sequence). Trimming pared 0 bases from V and 4 bases from J, leaving 7 bases between. CDR3 region: CAWSVRGNQPQHF. In DNA, the CDR3 is TGTGCCTGGAGTGTACGAGGGAATCAGCCCCAGCATTTT.

J is TRBJ2-1 and V is TRBV6-1; TRBD2 agrees at 9 bases. The CDR3 contains 15 residues. The germline CDR1 and CDR2 sequences are MNHNS and SASEGT. The V and J ends lost 2 bases and 9 bases, in that order; junction bases with no gene match: 8. In DNA, the CDR3 is TGTGCCAGCAGTGAATGGCGAGCGGGAGGTGGTGAGCAGTTCTTC. Protein: CASSEWRAGGGEQFF.

V gene TRBV9 combines with J gene TRBJ1-4; 9 bases match TRBD1. The CDR3 is 16 residues long. J lost 7 bases, V lost 3 bases, and 10 bases had no gene match. Germline CDR1 is SGDLS and CDR2 is YYNGEE. In nucleotides, the CDR3 is TGTGCCAGCAGCGGGGACCGGGACAGGGTCTCTGAAAAACTGTTTTTT. Translating gives CASSGDRDRVSEKLFF.

This clone was detected only once. The chain combines TRBV7-6 with TRBJ2-1; D is perhaps TRBD2 (6 bases). Germline V gives CDR1 SGHVS, CDR2 FNYEAQ. V shed 0 bases and J shed 4 bases, with 16 bases lying between them. The CDR3 length is 17 residues. The CDR3 bases are TGTGCCAGCAGCTTAGCAACGGCGGGGCCGCGGTACAATGAGCAGTTCTTC. Its protein product is CASSLATAGPRYNEQFF.

The chain uses TRBV11-3 and TRBJ2-7; D perhaps matches TRBD1 (6 bases). CDR1 and CDR2 (germline): SGHNT, YENEEA. The CDR3 consists of 14 residues. Trimming removed 3 bases from V and 2 bases from J, with 11 bases in between. In nucleotides, the CDR3 is TGTGCCAGCAGCTTCTTGGGACAAACCTACGAGCAGTACTTC. Its protein is CASSFLGQTYEQYF.

This rearrangement joins TRBV29-1 to TRBJ2-7; D might be TRBD1 (6 bases). Trimming removed 6 bases at V and 2 bases at J, with 17 bases between. In germline, CDR1 is SQVTM, CDR2 ANQGSEA. The CDR3 is made up of 14 amino acids. CDR3 loop: CSVDLDSGTYEQYF. In DNA, the CDR3 is TGCAGCGTGGACTTGGACAGTGGGACCTACGAGCAGTACTTC.

The rearrangement uses TRBV15 and TRBJ1-4, with D hard to call. This CDR3 contains 13 residues. Looked up from germline, CDR1 is LNHNV and CDR2 is YYDKDF (reference sequence). V was cut by 0 bases and J by 7 bases, with 6 bases left in between. CDR3 region: CATSRDQVEKLFF. In nucleotides, the CDR3 is TGTGCCACCAGCAGAGATCAGGTTGAAAAACTGTTTTTT.

V usage is TRBV9 and J usage is TRBJ1-2; D is ambiguous. The V gene lost 4 bases and the J gene lost 3 bases, with 16 bases spanning the gap. This CDR3 spans 15 amino acids. Germline CDR1 SGDLS, CDR2 YYNGEE. CDR3 sequence reads: CASSIPPGLYYGYTF. The CDR3, as DNA: TGTGCCAGCAGCATTCCCCCCGGACTATACTATGGCTACACCTTC.

The chain couples TRBV6-1 to TRBJ1-2; 11 bases are a match to TRBD1. V shed 8 bases and J 5 bases; nucleotides not matched to a gene: 4. The V gene's germline CDR1 is MNHNS and CDR2 SASEGT. This CDR3 is 13 amino acids long. The CDR3 DNA is TGTGCCAGCGGGGACAGGGGGAAGTATGGCTACACCTTC. This codes for CASGDRGKYGYTF.

The V call is TRBV27, the J call TRBJ1-2; perhaps TRBD1 as D (5 bases). V lost 6 bases to trimming and J lost 2 bases, with 13 bases between them. Germline V gene sequence: CDR1 MNHEY, CDR2 SMNVEV (reference sequence). The CDR3 spans 14 residues. CDR3 coding DNA: TGTGCCAGCAGGTCGGTGGGGCTAAACTATGGCTACACCTTC. Translation: CASRSVGLNYGYTF.

V is TRBV28 and J is TRBJ2-2; the match to TRBD2 covers 8 bases. The junction had 15 bases not matched to a gene; V was cut back by 6 bases and J by 3 bases. The germline gives CDR1 MDHEN, CDR2 SYDVKM. The CDR3 contains 18 residues. The CDR3 nucleotides are TGTGCCAGCAGAGTTCGGAGGGACTGGCGGGAGGACACCGGGGAGCTGTTTTTT. Its protein is CASRVRRDWREDTGELFF.